This TCR beta chain was obtained from a study of T cells expressing NK-cell markers. For this clonotype: As yet, its antigen is unknown.

The germline gives CDR1 DFQATT, CDR2 SNEGSKA (reference sequence). The CDR3 has 15 amino acids. Broader study findings: NKG2C+ dominant clonotypes from roughly 6 donors made up about 1.0-7.5% of CD8+ T cells. These clonotypes, the leaders elsewhere, also led the CD3+CD56-NKG2C+ fraction in several donors.

From its re-call of the 5' RACE reads, TCRdb lists each CDR3 protein once, without DNA. The repertoire table contains around 380,000 distinct CDR3 sequences. The sequence derives from a woman between 45 and 60 years old in good health. The V and J genes are TRBV20-1 and TRBJ2-3; the D call from TCRdb, TRBD1, cannot be confirmed without DNA. Sequenced input: blood T cells: a sorted CD56 or NKG2C T cell subset, CD4+ or CD8+ T cells, or bulk PBMC T cells (not recorded which). The CDR3 sequence: CSARVIRDFVDTQYF.